Listed below are T cell receptor beta chains from one sample, sequenced in a study of OX40 agonist ivuxolimab in advanced cancers. TCRdb keeps only in-frame clones here, not all; method: immunoSEQ multiplex PCR. The sample consists of 57,000 or so clones, about 88% of them appearing once. Sequenced material: CD4+ or CD8+ T cells sorted from blood, taken in a trial of the OX40 agonist ivuxolimab. All receptors come from an adult with an advanced solid tumor such as melanoma, head and neck, liver or kidney cancer. The CDR3 runs from the conserved cysteine through the conserved F or W. D genes are given only for firm matches. For some rows the clone size is stated as once, few or many, or as a class when expanded; others skip it.

TRBD2	-	TRBJ2-1	TRBV25-1	TGTGCCAGCAGCGAGGGACTAGCGGAGTTATACAATGAGCAGTTCTTC	CASSEGLAELYNEQFF
-	-	TRBJ2-7	TRBV27	TGTGCCAGCAGTCTCCCCGACAGCTACGAGCAGTACTTC	CASSLPDSYEQYF
TRBD1	-	TRBJ2-3	TRBV5-6	TGTGCCAGCAGCCCTAGGGGGCCAGTTTTAGATACGCAGTATTTT	CASSPRGPVLDTQYF
TRBD2	-	TRBJ2-3	TRBV29-1	TGCAGCGTTGGGGGGACTAGCGGGATGGCAGATACGCAGTATTTT	CSVGGTSGMADTQYF
-	-	TRBJ1-4	TRBV27	TGTGCCAGCAGTTTATCAACTAATGAAAAACTGTTTTTT	CASSLSTNEKLFF
TRBD2	-	TRBJ2-1	TRBV13	TGTGCCAGCAGCTCGACTAGCGGGAGGCCTAATGAGCAGTTCTTC	CASSSTSGRPNEQFF
TRBD2	-	TRBJ2-7	TRBV4-3	TGCGCCAGCAGCCTCGGGAGGAGGTCGGCCTACGAGCAGTACTTC	CASSLGRRSAYEQYF
TRBD1	-	TRBJ1-1	TRBV10-3	TGTGCCATCAGTGACGGACAGGGGAACACTGAAGCTTTCTTT	CAISDGQGNTEAFF
-	-	TRBJ2-7	TRBV7-8	TGTGCCAGCAGCTTCTCCAAGACCTACGAGCAGTACTTC	CASSFSKTYEQYF
TRBD2	once	TRBJ2-5	TRBV11-1	TGTGCCAGCAGCGCCCGGACTAGCGGGAAGGAGACCCAGTACTTC	CASSARTSGKETQYF
TRBD2	-	TRBJ2-3	TRBV4-3	TGCGCCAGCAGCCAAGATCCGGGGGGAAGCACAGATACGCAGTATTTT	CASSQDPGGSTDTQYF
-	-	TRBJ1-1	TRBV7-6	TGTGCCAGCAGCTTATACGGGCAGGGTCCAACCCCGAACACTGAAGCTTTCTTT	CASSLYGQGPTPNTEAFF
-	-	TRBJ1-2	TRBV4-2	TGTGCCAGCAGCCAAGAACTCGAAGGCTATGGCTACACCTTC	CASSQELEGYGYTF
TRBD2	-	TRBJ2-1	TRBV4-1	TGCGCCAGCAGCCCCCTTGCGGGAGCCCTCTCATTTGATGAGCAGTTCTTC	CASSPLAGALSFDEQFF
-	-	TRBJ2-1	TRBV5-1	TGCGCCAGCAGCTCTCTAAGCTCCTACAATGAGCAGTTCTTC	CASSSLSSYNEQFF
TRBD2	-	TRBJ2-3	TRBV5-4	TGTGCCAGCAGCACGGGACTAGCGATGGGGTTGACAGATACGCAGTATTTT	CASSTGLAMGLTDTQYF
-	-	TRBJ2-1	TRBV18	TGTGCCAGCTCACCGACTAGTATTGAGCAGTTCTTC	CASSPTSIEQFF
TRBD1	-	TRBJ2-6	TRBV5-4	TGTGCCAGCAGCACGGACTCCGGACAGGCCGGGGCCAACGTCCTGACTTTC	CASSTDSGQAGANVLTF
-	-	TRBJ2-3	TRBV6-5	TGTGCCAGCAGTTCCACGGGAGTCCCCACAGATACGCAGTATTTT	CASSSTGVPTDTQYF
-	-	TRBJ2-7	TRBV7-9	TGCGCCAGCAGCCCCAACCCTGGTGGTAGCGGAAGGCAGTACTTC	CASSPNPGGSGRQYF
TRBD1	-	TRBJ2-7	TRBV6-1	TGTGCCAGCAGCGGGACAGGGGACGAGCAGTACTTC	CASSGTGDEQYF
-	-	TRBJ2-2	TRBV6-4	TGTGCCAGCAGTGACGGGGGAGAGACCGGGGAGCTGTTTTTT	CASSDGGETGELFF
TRBD2	-	TRBJ2-1	TRBV6-5	TGTGCCAGCGGAGAGGTACTAGCGGGAGGCCTAATCTTC	CASGEVLAGGLIF
TRBD1	-	TRBJ1-1	TRBV27	TGTGCCAGCAGTCGACAGGGCCACACTGAAGCTTTCTTT	CASSRQGHTEAFF
-	few	TRBJ2-1	TRBV11-3	TGTGCCAGCAGCTTAGCTCACAGGGCCCGGGAGCAGTTCTTC	CASSLAHRAREQFF
-	-	TRBJ2-1	TRBV7-9	TGTGCCAGCAGTTCACAGGGCGATGAGCAGTTCTTC	CASSSQGDEQFF
-	-	TRBJ2-3	TRBV18	TGTGCCAGCTCACCTGGGCCGACAGATACGCAGTATTTT	CASSPGPTDTQYF
-	-	TRBJ2-1	TRBV6-5	TGTGCCAGCAGTTACTCGGAAGGGAATGAGCAGTTCTTC	CASSYSEGNEQFF
-	-	TRBJ2-3	TRBV28	TGTGCCAGCAGTTTAAACGCCCCAATGGGCACAGATACGCAGTATTTT	CASSLNAPMGTDTQYF
TRBD1	-	TRBJ1-4	TRBV6-1	TGTGCCGGACAAACAGGGGGCGAGAATGAAAAACTGTTTTTT	CAGQTGGENEKLFF
-	-	TRBJ1-4	TRBV28	TGTGCCAGCAGTCAGGGTAGGCCTAATGAAAAACTGTTTTTT	CASSQGRPNEKLFF
TRBD2	few	TRBJ2-7	TRBV29-1	TGCAGCGCGCTATTAGCGGGAGGGATAAGATCGGCCTACGAGCAGTACTTC	CSALLAGGIRSAYEQYF